What follows describes a single TCR beta chain. Its target is unknown. The data originate from a study of T cell clones after liver transplantation. As for the study in general: Graft-donor-reactive sequences were compared with third-party-reactive TCRbeta sequences from pre-transplant mixed lymphocyte reactions.

Overall study findings and caveats: Rather than being deleted, graft donor-reactive T cells may have moved into the graft.

The CDR3 contains 16 residues. The germline V gene encodes CDR1 LNHDA and CDR2 SQIVND (reference sequence). With V trimmed by 8 bases and J by 4 bases, 14 bases remained unmatched. Sequencing used immunoSEQ multiplex PCR; TCRdb keeps in-frame clones, though not all of them. The sample includes roughly 65,000 clones, roughly 92% of them seen just once. The sequence was collected from a human patient who received a liver transplant. Some of the T cells might come from the graft donor. The sample consisted of CD4+ T cells from blood, taken approximately 26 months after liver transplant. The chain links TRBV19 to TRBJ2-7; 10 positions match TRBD2. Here the CDR3 DNA reads TGTGCCAGTTCACCGGGCCTAGCGGGAGTTAGGTACGAGCAGTACTTC. Translation: CASSPGLAGVRYEQYF.